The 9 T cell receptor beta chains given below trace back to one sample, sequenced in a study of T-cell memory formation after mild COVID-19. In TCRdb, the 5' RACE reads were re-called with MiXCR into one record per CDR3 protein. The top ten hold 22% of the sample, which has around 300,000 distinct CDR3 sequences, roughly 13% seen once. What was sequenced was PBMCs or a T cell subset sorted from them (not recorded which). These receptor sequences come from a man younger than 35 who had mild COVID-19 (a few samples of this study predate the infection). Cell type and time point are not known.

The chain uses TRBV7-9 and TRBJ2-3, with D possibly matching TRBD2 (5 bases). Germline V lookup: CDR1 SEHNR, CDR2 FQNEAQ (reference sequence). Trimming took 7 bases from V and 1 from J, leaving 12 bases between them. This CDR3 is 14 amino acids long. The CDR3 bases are TGTGCCAGCATCCTAGATAGCGGCACAGATACGCAGTATTTT. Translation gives CASILDSGTDTQYF.

The CDR3: CASSQEKGAPYEQYF. The CDR3 DNA reads as TGTGCCAGCAGCCAAGAAAAGGGGGCACCCTACGAGCAGTACTTC. V is TRBV4-2 and J is TRBJ2-7; TRBD1 aligns across 7 bases. The CDR3 covers 15 residues. CDR1 is LGHNA and CDR2 is YNFKEQ in the germline V gene. With 0 bases clipped from V and 2 bases from J, the junction kept 4 bases outside the gene matches.

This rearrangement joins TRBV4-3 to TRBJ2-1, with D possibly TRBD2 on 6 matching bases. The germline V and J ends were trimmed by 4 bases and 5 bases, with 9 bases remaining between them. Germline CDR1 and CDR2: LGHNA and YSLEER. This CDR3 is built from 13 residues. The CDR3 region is CASSPGLDNEQFF. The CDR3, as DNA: TGCGCCAGCAGCCCGGGACTCGACAATGAGCAGTTCTTC.

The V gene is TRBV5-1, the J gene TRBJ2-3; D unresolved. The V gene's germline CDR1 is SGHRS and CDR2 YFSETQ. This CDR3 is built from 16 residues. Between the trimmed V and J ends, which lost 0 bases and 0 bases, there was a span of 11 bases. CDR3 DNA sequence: TGCGCCAGCAGCTTGGAGGGTTGGTTAAGCACAGATACGCAGTATTTT. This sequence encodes CASSLEGWLSTDTQYF.

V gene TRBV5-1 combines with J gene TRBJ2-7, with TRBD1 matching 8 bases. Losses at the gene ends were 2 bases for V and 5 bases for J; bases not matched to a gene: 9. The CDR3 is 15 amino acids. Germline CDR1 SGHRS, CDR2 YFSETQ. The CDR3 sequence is CASSLQGQASDEQYF. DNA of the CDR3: TGCGCCAGCAGCTTACAGGGACAGGCGTCCGACGAGCAGTACTTC.

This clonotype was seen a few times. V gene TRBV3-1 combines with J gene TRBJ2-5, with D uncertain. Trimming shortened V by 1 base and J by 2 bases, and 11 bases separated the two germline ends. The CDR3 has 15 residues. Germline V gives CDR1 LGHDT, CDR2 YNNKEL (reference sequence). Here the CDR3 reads CASSQGRASQETQYF. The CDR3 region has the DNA TGTGCCAGCAGCCAAGGTCGAGCCTCTCAAGAGACCCAGTACTTC.

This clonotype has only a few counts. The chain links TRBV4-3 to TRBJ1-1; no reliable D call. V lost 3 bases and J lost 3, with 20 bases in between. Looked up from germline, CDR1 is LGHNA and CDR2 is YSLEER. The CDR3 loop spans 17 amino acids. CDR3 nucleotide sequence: TGCGCCAGCAGCCACATCCCCTCCCGAACCGGGCACACTGAAGCTTTCTTT. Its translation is CASSHIPSRTGHTEAFF.

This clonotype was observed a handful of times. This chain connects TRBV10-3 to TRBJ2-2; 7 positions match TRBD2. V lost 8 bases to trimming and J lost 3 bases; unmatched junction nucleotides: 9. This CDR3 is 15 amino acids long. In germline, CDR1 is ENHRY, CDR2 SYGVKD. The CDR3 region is CAIWTAGDDTGELFF. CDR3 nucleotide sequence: TGTGCCATCTGGACCGCGGGGGACGACACCGGGGAGCTGTTTTTT.

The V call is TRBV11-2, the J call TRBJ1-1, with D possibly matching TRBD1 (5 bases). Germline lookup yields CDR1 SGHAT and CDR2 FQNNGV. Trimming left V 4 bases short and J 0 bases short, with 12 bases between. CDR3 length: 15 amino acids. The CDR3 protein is CASSWAGTLNTEAFF. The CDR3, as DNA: TGTGCCAGCAGCTGGGCCGGGACTTTGAACACTGAAGCTTTCTTT.